This TCR beta chain originates from a study of T-cell memory formation after mild COVID-19. There are a few counts of this clonotype. From the 5' RACE reads, TCRdb called clonotypes with MiXCR, one entry per CDR3 protein. Of around 220,000 distinct CDR3 sequences detected, about 17% appear once; the ten largest clones hold approximately 3.5%. V lost 4 bases and J lost 4, with 16 bases in between. The V gene's germline CDR1 is LGHNA and CDR2 YSLEER. This CDR3 comprises 15 residues. The chain is built from TRBV4-3 and TRBJ1-2; weak D call: TRBD1 (5 bases). This TCR came from a man aged 18 to 29 who had mild COVID-19 (a few samples of this study predate the infection). Cell type and time point are not known. The sample comprised PBMCs or a T cell subset sorted from them (not recorded which). The CDR3 protein is CASSPAGTPPYGYTF. DNA of the CDR3: TGCGCCAGCAGCCCGGCAGGGACTCCACCCTATGGCTACACCTTC.